The sequence of this T cell receptor beta chain was determined in a study of Ad26.COV2.S vaccination and SARS-CoV-2 variants. V was shortened by 6 bases and J by 5 bases, with 5 bases between the two germline ends. The CDR3 covers 10 residues. Germline CDR1 SNHLY, CDR2 FYNNEI. Of note for this clone: Its specificity is unknown. This sample includes further DNA sequences coding for the same CDR3.

Documented treatment: some 20 received Ad26.COV2.S at low or high dose, single or two shots; about 5 received placebo; per-sample allocation not given. Vaccine and placebo recipients were sampled on day 63 after the first injection. Aged 18-55 years, donor was enrolled in Boston in the early 2020s. Wuhan-strain spike was delivered by a replication-incompetent Ad26 vector. Study results and caveats: The TCR breadth and depth analyses may have produced an underestimate of total T cell responses. Once vaccination had occurred, spike-specific CD8+ and CD4+ T cell responses reportedly showed substantial breadth.

Only in-frame clones appear in the TCRdb table, and some are missing; sequencing was by immunoSEQ multiplex PCR. The table shows roughly 700,000 clones, with 70% to 90% occurring only once. Source: peripheral blood, taken in a trial of Ad26.COV2.S vaccine versus placebo. The TCR was taken from a person aged 18-65 years who received the Ad26.COV2.S COVID-19 vaccine or a placebo. V gene TRBV2 combines with J gene TRBJ2-7; D assignment may be TRBD1 or TRBD2 (5 bases each). CDR3 in amino acids: CASRGHEQYF. The CDR3 region has the DNA TGTGCCAGCAGGGGACACGAGCAGTACTTC. Full variable domain (remainder filled in from reference TRBV2 and TRBJ2-7): EPEVTQTPSHQVTQMGQEVILRCVPISNHLYFYWYRQILGQKVEFLVSFYNNEISEKSEIFDDQFSVERPDGSNFTLKIRSTKLEDSAMYFCASRGHEQYFGPGTRLTVT.